One and the same sample provided the 18 T cell receptor beta chains below, sequenced in a study of tumor-infiltrating lymphocytes in primary liver carcinoma. Unsorted whole blood yielded the blood RNA, and germline DNA was also extracted. Total RNA amounting to 500 ng was the source from which TCR beta cDNA was made with a constant-region primer. It was through three nested multiplex PCR rounds of slightly modified ARM-PCR that TCR beta libraries arose. The first two PCR rounds used TRBV1-TRBV30 forward primers with a C-beta reverse primer, about 10 cycles each. TCRdb called the multiplex PCR reads again in MiXCR, with one record for every CDR3 protein. The sample yields 150,000 to 200,000 distinct CDR3 sequences, about 55% seen once. The sample consisted of peripheral blood. These receptors were obtained from a man in his forties or fifties with primary liver carcinoma and hepatitis B virus infection.

The genes are TRBV29-1 and TRBJ2-7; TRBD2 aligns across 7 bases. This CDR3 region has 15 residues. Germline V gene sequence: CDR1 SQVTM, CDR2 ANQGSEA. With 1 base clipped from V and 1 base from J, the junction kept 7 bases outside the gene matches. DNA of the CDR3: TGCAGCGTTGAAGCACCCGGGACTAAATCCTACGAGCAGTACTTC. Its protein is CSVEAPGTKSYEQYF.

This chain links TRBV5-4 with TRBJ2-1, with D perhaps given as TRBD1 or TRBD2 (5 bases each). The CDR3 runs to 16 residues. V was pared by 4 bases and J by 7 bases, with 21 bases between. The germline CDR1 and CDR2 sequences are SGHNT and YYREEE (reference sequence). The CDR3 loop reads CASSRPGRLGPNEQFF. The CDR3 nucleotides are TGTGCCAGCAGCCGCCCGGGACGGCTAGGACCAAATGAGCAGTTCTTC. The whole variable domain, filled in from reference TRBV5-4 and TRBJ2-1, reads ETGVTQSPTHLIKTRGQQVTLRCSSQSGHNTVSWYQQALGQGPQFIFQYYREEENGRGNFPPRFSGLQFPNYSSELNVNALELDDSALYLCASSRPGRLGPNEQFFGPGTRLTVL.

With regard to this clonotype: A single base separates this from a much larger clone, so it may be a read error. No conserved phenylalanine or tryptophan ends this CDR3, so it is likely a read error. V usage is TRBV10-2 and J usage is TRBJ1-5; D unclear. V was clipped by 5 bases and J by 0 bases, with 2 bases between them. The germline CDR1 and CDR2 sequences are WSHSY and SAAADI. The CDR3 contains 12 residues. CDR3 sequence: CASSPSNQPQHS. The CDR3 coding sequence is TGCGCCAGCAGTCCTAGCAATCAGCCCCAGCATTCT.

The genes are TRBV12-3 or TRBV12-4 and TRBJ2-5, with 8 bases aligning to TRBD2. The CDR3 covers 18 residues. The V segment lost 6 bases and the J segment 0 bases; nucleotides outside the gene matches: 15. In DNA, the CDR3 is TGTGCCAGCAGCCATCTCCTTACTCAGCGGGGGTACCAAGAGACCCAGTACTTC. It yields the protein CASSHLLTQRGYQETQYF.

Note on this clonotype: Its ends do not fully match the called genes, so a read error is possible. CDR3 protein: CVSSFGVWEGSNEKLFF. The CDR3 DNA sequence: TGTGTCAGCAGCTTCGGAGTCTGGGAAGGTTCTAATGAAAAACTGTTTTTT. J is TRBJ1-4 and V is TRBV11-3; unclear D gene. Germline CDR1 and CDR2: SGHNT and YENEEA. The CDR3 contains 17 residues.

The chain joins TRBV6-5 to TRBJ2-6; 8 bases map to TRBD1. Germline V gene sequence: CDR1 MNHEY, CDR2 SVGAGI. After removal of 5 bases from V and 4 bases from J, the junction contained 4 bases not matched to a gene. This CDR3 has 15 residues. The CDR3 sequence is CASSVQGAGANVLTF. The CDR3, as DNA: TGTGCCAGCAGTGTGCAGGGGGCAGGGGCCAACGTCCTGACTTTC.

The gene calls are TRBV6-6 and TRBJ1-1, with 7 bases matching TRBD1. This CDR3 contains 15 residues. The junction had 7 bases not matched to a gene; V was cut back by 6 bases and J by 0 bases. Germline CDR1 is MNHNY and CDR2 is SVGAGI (reference sequence). The CDR3 spells CASRPRQGVNTEAFF. The CDR3 coding sequence is TGTGCCAGCAGGCCCAGGCAGGGGGTGAACACTGAAGCTTTCTTT.

Worth noting for this clonotype: At one of its ends the junction is not consistent with the germline gene, which may arise from a read error. The chain recombines TRBV11-2 with TRBJ2-7; D unresolved. Germline V lookup: CDR1 SGHAT, CDR2 FQNNGV. This CDR3 comprises 13 residues. The DNA for the CDR3 is TGTGCTAGCAGTAAGGCTAGTCGTTTCGAGCAGTACTTC. Its translation: CASSKASRFEQYF.

This clonotype was seen a few times. The chain is built from TRBV6-5 and TRBJ1-1; D is perhaps TRBD1 (5 bases). Trimming stripped 5 bases from V and 1 base from J, with 14 bases between. Looked up from germline, CDR1 is MNHEY and CDR2 is SVGAGI. This CDR3 region has 15 residues. The CDR3, as DNA: TGTGCCAGCAGTCCTAGGAATCAGGGGAACACTGAAGCTTTCTTT. Its protein is CASSPRNQGNTEAFF.

Details on this clonotype: The germline gene is not matched at one end of the junction; a read error may be the cause. This chain uses TRBV6-5 with TRBJ1-1, with D hard to call. Germline values: CDR1 MNHEY, CDR2 SVGAGI. The CDR3 consists of 13 residues. CDR3 amino acids: CVSSRRADTEAFF. The CDR3 region has the DNA TGTGTCAGCAGTAGACGGGCGGATACTGAAGCTTTCTTT.

V and J are TRBV29-1 and TRBJ1-1; perhaps TRBD1 as D (5 bases). The V end was cut by 7 bases, the J end by 8 bases, with 14 bases between. The CDR3 is 11 amino acids. From germline, CDR1 is SQVTM and CDR2 ANQGSEA. The CDR3 loop reads CSALGETEAFF. The DNA for the CDR3 is TGCAGCGCTTTGGGGGAGACAGAAGCTTTCTTT.

Worth noting for this clonotype: One end of the junction fails to match germline, which may point to a read error. The gene calls are TRBV5-5 and TRBJ1-2, with 12 bases identical to TRBD1. The CDR3 covers 20 residues. Germline values: CDR1 SGHKS, CDR2 YYEKEE (reference sequence). CDR3 in amino acids: CASILDLYGTGGDFGYGYTF. The CDR3, as DNA: TGTGCCAGCATCTTGGACCTGTATGGGACAGGGGGCGATTTCGGCTATGGCTACACCTTC.

With regard to this clonotype: A read error may explain this, as a much larger clone is one base away. This rearrangement joins TRBV11-2 to TRBJ2-5; D call uncertain. CDR1 SGHAT and CDR2 FQNNGV come from the germline V gene. This CDR3 region has 13 residues. CDR3 sequence: CANSAPATETQYF. The CDR3 DNA reads as TGTGCCAACAGCGCCCCGGCCACTGAGACCCAGTACTTC.

The chain combines TRBV5-4 with TRBJ1-4; 7 bases map to TRBD1. This CDR3 is built from 15 residues. V dropped 4 bases and J dropped 5; count of bases not matched to a gene: 8. CDR1 and CDR2 from the germline V gene are SGHNT and YYREEE (reference sequence). The CDR3 region is CASSPPGQQNEKLFF. The DNA of the CDR3 is TGTGCCAGCAGCCCTCCGGGACAGCAGAATGAAAAACTGTTTTTT. Variable domain in full (rest from reference TRBV5-4 and TRBJ1-4): ETGVTQSPTHLIKTRGQQVTLRCSSQSGHNTVSWYQQALGQGPQFIFQYYREEENGRGNFPPRFSGLQFPNYSSELNVNALELDDSALYLCASSPPGQQNEKLFFGSGTQLSVL.

This clonotype occurred a few times. Written as DNA, the CDR3 is TGTGCCAGCAGTTCGACACCGTGGACTAGCGGGCAAACCTACGAGCAGTACTTC. Translation: CASSSTPWTSGQTYEQYF. V usage is TRBV6-5 and J usage is TRBJ2-7, with 11 bases matching TRBD2. The ends lost 4 bases at V and 2 bases at J; junction bases unmatched: 13. CDR1 MNHEY and CDR2 SVGAGI come from the germline V gene. The CDR3 totals 18 residues.

About this clonotype: A much larger clonotype is one base distant, so this may be a read error. This chain connects TRBV29-1 to TRBJ1-3; TRBD1 aligns across 7 bases. Trimming took 8 bases from V and 5 from J; bases not matched to a gene: 18. Germline V gene lookup returns CDR1 SQVTM and CDR2 ANQGSEA. CDR3 size: 16 residues. The CDR3 DNA reads TGCAGCCGCCGGGACAGCCACTCCTTGAGAAGAAACACCATATATTTT. Its protein is CSRRDSHSLRRNTIYF.

The rearrangement joins TRBV6-5 to TRBJ2-1; D possibly matches TRBD1 or TRBD2 (6 bases each). Germline lookup yields CDR1 MNHEY and CDR2 SVGAGI. The length of the CDR3 is 13 residues. Trimming pared 2 bases from V and 8 bases from J, leaving 10 bases between. CDR3 in DNA: TGTGCCAGCAGTTACACTAGGGGGGATGAGCAGTTCTTC. It codes for CASSYTRGDEQFF.

For this clonotype: A read error may produce the germline difference seen at one junction end. Here the CDR3 reads CVSSFTWGSGNTGAFF. DNA for the CDR3: TGTGTCAGCAGCTTCACATGGGGCTCAGGGAACACTGGAGCTTTCTTT. The chain is built from TRBV5-6 and TRBJ1-1; TRBD1 is a possible D gene (5 bases). Germline loops: CDR1 SGHDT, CDR2 YYEEEE. The CDR3 length is 16 residues.